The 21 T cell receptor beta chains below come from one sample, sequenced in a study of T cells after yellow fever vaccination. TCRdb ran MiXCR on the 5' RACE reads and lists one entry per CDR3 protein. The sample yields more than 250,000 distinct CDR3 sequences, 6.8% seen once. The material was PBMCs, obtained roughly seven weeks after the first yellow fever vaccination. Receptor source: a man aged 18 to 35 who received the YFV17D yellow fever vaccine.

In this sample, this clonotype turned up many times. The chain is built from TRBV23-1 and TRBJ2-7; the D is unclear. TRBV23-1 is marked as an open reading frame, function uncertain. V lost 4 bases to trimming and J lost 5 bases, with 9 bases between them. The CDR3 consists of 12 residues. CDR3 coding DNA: TGCGCCAGCAGTCGTCCGTACGACGAGCAGTACGTC. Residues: CASSRPYDEQYV.

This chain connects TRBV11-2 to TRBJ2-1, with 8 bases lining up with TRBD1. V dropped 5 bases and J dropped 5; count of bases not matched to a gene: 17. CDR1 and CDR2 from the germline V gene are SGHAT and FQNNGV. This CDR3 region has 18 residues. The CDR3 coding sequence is TGTGCCAGCAGCCCACACACCGTCAGACAGGGGCTCAACAATGAGCAGTTCTTC. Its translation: CASSPHTVRQGLNNEQFF.

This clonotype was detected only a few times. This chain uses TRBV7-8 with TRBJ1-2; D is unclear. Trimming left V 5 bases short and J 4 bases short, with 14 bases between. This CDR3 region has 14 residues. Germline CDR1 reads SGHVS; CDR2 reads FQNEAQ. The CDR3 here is CASSPQGILYGYTF. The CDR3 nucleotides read TGTGCCAGCAGCCCCCAAGGGATTCTCTATGGCTACACCTTC.

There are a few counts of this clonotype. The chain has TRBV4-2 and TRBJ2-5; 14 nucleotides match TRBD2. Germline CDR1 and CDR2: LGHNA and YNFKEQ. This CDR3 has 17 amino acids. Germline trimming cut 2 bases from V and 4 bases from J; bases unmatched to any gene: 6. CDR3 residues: CASSQLGLAGGGETQYF. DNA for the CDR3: TGTGCCAGCAGCCAACTCGGACTAGCGGGGGGCGGAGAGACCCAGTACTTC.

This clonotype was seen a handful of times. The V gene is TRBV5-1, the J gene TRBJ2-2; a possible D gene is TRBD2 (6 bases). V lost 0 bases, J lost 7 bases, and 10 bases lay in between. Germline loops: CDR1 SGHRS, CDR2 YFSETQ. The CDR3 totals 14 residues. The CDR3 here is CASSLDGGGGELFF. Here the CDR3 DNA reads TGCGCCAGCAGCTTGGACGGGGGAGGCGGGGAGCTGTTTTTT.

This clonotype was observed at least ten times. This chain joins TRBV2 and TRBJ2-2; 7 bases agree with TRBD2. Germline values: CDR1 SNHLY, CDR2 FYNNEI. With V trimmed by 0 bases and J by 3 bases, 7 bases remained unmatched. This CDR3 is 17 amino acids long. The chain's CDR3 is CASSEAPEGGYTGELFF. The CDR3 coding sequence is TGTGCCAGCAGTGAAGCGCCTGAGGGAGGGTACACCGGGGAGCTGTTTTTT.

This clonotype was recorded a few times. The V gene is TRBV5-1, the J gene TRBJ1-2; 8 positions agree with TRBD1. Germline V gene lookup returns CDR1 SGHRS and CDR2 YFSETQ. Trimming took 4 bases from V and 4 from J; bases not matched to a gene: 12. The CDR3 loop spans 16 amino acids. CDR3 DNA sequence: TGCGCCAGCAGCCCCATAACAGGGGGAAAACTCTATGGCTACACCTTC. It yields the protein CASSPITGGKLYGYTF.

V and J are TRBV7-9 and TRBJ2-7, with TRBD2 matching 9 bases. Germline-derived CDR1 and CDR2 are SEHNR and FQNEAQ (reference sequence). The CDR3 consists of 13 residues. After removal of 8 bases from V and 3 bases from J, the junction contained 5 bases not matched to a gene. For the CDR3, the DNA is TGTGCCAGCCCTAGCGGGGCGGACTACGAGCAGTACTTC. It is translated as CASPSGADYEQYF.

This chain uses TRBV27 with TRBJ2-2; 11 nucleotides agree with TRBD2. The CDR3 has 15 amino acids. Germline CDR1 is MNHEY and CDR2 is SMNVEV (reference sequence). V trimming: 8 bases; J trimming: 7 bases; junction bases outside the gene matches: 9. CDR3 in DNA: TGTGCCAGCGCGGCCCTAGCGGGGGGTCACGGGGAGCTGTTTTTT. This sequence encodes CASAALAGGHGELFF.

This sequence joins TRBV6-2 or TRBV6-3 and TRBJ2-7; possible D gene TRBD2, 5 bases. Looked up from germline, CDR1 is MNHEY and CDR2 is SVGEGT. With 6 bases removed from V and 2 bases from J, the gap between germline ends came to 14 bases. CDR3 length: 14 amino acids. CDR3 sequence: CASRYGWETYEQYV. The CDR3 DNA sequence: TGTGCCAGCAGGTACGGTTGGGAGACCTACGAGCAGTACGTC.

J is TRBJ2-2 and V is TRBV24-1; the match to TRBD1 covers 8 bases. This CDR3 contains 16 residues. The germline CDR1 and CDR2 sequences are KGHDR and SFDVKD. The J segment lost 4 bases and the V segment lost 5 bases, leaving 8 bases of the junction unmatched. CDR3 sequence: CATSATQGQGTGELFF. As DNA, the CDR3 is TGTGCCACCAGTGCCACGCAAGGACAGGGCACCGGGGAGCTGTTTTTT.

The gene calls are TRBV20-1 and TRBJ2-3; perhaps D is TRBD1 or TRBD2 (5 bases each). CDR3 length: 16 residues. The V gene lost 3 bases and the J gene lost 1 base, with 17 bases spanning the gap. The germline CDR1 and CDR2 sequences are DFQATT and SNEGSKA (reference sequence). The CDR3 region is CSASWGRTGGTDTQYF. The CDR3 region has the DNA TGCAGTGCTAGTTGGGGCCGGACTGGGGGCACAGATACGCAGTATTTT.

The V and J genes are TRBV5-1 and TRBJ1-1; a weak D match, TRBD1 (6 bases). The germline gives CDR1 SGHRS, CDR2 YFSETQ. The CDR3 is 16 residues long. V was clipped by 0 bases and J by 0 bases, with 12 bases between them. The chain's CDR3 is CASSLEGGHVNTEAFF. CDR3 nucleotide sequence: TGCGCCAGCAGCTTGGAGGGGGGACACGTGAACACTGAAGCTTTCTTT.

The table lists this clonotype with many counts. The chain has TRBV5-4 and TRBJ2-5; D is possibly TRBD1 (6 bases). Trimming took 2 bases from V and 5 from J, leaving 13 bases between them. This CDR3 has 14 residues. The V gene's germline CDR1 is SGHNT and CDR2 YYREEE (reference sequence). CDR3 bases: TGTGCCAGCAGCTTTCAAGGGGGAACGGAGACCCAGTACTTC. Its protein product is CASSFQGGTETQYF.

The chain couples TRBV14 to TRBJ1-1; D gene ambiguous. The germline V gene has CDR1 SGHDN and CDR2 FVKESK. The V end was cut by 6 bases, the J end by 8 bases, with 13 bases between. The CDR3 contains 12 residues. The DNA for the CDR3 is TGTGCCAGCAGGGGGAACGGAGTGGAAGCTTTCTTT. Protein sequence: CASRGNGVEAFF.

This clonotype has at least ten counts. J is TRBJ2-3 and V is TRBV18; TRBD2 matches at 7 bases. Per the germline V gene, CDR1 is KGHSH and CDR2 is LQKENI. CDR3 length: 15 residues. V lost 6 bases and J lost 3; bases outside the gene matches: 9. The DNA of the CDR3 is TGTGCCAGCTCCCCTTTGGCGGGGGAGACAGATACGCAGTATTTT. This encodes CASSPLAGETDTQYF. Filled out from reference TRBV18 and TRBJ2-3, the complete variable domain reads NAGVMQNPRHLVRRRGQEARLRCSPMKGHSHVYWYRQLPEEGLKFMVYLQKENIIDESGMPKERFSAEFPKEGPSILRIQQVVRGDSAAYFCASSPLAGETDTQYFGPGTRLTVL.

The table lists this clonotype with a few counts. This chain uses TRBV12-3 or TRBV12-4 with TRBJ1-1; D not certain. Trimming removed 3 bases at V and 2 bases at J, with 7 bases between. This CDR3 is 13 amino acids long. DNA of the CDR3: TGTGCCAGCAGTTTCTTACTTAACACTGAAGCTTTCTTT. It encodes CASSFLLNTEAFF.

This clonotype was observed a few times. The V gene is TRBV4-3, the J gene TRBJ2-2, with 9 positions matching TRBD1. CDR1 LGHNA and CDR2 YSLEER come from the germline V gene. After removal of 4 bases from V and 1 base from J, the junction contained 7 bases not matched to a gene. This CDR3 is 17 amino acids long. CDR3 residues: CASSRSPGQGNTGELFF. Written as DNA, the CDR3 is TGCGCCAGCAGCCGTTCCCCGGGACAGGGGAACACCGGGGAGCTGTTTTTT.

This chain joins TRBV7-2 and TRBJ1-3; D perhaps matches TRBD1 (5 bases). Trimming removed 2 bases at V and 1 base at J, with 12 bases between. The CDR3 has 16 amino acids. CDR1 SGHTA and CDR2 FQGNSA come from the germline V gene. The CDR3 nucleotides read TGTGCCAGCAGCTTAAGAATGAGGGGATCTGGAAACACCATATATTTT. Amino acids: CASSLRMRGSGNTIYF.

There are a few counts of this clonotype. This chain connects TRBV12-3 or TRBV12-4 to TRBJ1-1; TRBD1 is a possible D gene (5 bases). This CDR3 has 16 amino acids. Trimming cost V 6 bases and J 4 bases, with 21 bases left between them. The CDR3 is CASSVGDGLRGTEAFF. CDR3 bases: TGTGCCAGCAGCGTTGGGGACGGCCTTAGGGGCACTGAAGCTTTCTTT.

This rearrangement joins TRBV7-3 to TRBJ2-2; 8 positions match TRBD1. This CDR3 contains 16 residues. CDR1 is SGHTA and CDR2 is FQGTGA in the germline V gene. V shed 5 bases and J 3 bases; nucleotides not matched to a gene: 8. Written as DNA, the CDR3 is TGTGCCAGCAGCCCCGGACAGGGAGAATACACCGGGGAGCTGTTTTTT. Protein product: CASSPGQGEYTGELFF.